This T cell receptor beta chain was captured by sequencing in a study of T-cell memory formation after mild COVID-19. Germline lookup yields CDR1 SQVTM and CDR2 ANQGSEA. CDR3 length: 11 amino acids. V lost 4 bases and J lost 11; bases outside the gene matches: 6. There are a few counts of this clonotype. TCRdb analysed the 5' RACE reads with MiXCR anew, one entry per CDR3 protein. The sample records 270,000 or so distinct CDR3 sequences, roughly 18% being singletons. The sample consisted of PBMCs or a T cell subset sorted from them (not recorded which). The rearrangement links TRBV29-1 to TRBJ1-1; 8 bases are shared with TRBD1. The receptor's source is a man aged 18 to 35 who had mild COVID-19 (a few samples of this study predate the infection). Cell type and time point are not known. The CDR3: CSVGGGQEAFF. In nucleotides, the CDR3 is TGCAGCGTTGGAGGGGGACAGGAGGCTTTCTTT.